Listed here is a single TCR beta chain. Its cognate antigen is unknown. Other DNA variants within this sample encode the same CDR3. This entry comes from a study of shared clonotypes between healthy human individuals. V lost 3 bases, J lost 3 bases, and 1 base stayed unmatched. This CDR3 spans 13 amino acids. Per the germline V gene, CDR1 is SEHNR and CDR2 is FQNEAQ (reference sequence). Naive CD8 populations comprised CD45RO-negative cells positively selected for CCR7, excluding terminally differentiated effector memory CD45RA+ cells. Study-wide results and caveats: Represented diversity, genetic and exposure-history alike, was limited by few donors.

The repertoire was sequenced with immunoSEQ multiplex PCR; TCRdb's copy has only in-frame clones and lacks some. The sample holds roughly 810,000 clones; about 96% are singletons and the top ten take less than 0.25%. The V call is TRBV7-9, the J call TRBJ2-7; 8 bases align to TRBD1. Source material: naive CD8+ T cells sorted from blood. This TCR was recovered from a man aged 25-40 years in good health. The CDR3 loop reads CASSLGTGYEQYF. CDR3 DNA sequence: TGTGCCAGCAGCTTGGGGACAGGCTACGAGCAGTACTTC.